The 31 T cell receptor beta chains given below trace back to one sample, sequenced in a study of blood T cell repertoires in COVID-19. The table came from immunoSEQ multiplex PCR; TCRdb's copy has only in-frame clones and leaves some out. Among roughly 97,000 clones listed, roughly 90% were seen once. Material: peripheral blood. Receptor source: a human donor in a cohort sampled during active COVID-19.

This clone was detected only once. V usage is TRBV14 and J usage is TRBJ2-1; TRBD2 agrees at 11 bases. J was trimmed by 3 bases and V by 4 bases; bases with no gene match: 5. The CDR3 totals 16 residues. From germline, CDR1 is SGHDN and CDR2 FVKESK. CDR3 nucleotides: TGTGCCAGCAGCCCATACCTAGCGGGAGGCTACAATGAGCAGTTCTTC. This translates into CASSPYLAGGYNEQFF. The full variable domain, with the rest looked up from reference TRBV14 and TRBJ2-1, is EAGVTQFPSHSVIEKGQTVTLRCDPISGHDNLYWYRRVMGKEIKFLLHFVKESKQDESGMPNNRFLAERTGGTYSTLKVQPAELEDSGVYFCASSPYLAGGYNEQFFGPGTRLTVL.

The chain combines TRBV5-1 with TRBJ1-3; D uncertain. There are 15 residues in the CDR3. The germline V gene has CDR1 SGHRS and CDR2 YFSETQ. Trimming pared 1 base from V and 2 bases from J, leaving 10 bases between. In DNA form, the CDR3 reads TGCGCCAGCAGCTTGACGGTGTCACCTGGAAACACCATATATTTT. This gives the protein CASSLTVSPGNTIYF.

The V gene is TRBV5-6, the J gene TRBJ2-3; possibly TRBD2 for D (5 bases). The germline CDR1 and CDR2 sequences are SGHDT and YYEEEE. V was pared by 1 base and J by 5 bases, with 23 bases between. This CDR3 is built from 18 residues. In DNA, the CDR3 is TGTGCCAGCAGCTTGTCTAATCGTTGGACTGGGGTTGAAGATACGCAGTATTTT. Translated: CASSLSNRWTGVEDTQYF.

This sequence joins TRBV30 and TRBJ1-2; no reliable D call. From germline, CDR1 is GTSNPN and CDR2 SVGIG (reference sequence). The V end lost 0 bases, the J end lost 0 bases, and 14 bases lay between the germline ends. The CDR3 is 16 residues long. The DNA of the CDR3 is TGTGCCTGGAGTGTACCCGGGAAGCCCGCTAACTATGGCTACACCTTC. The encoded protein is CAWSVPGKPANYGYTF.

The genes are TRBV5-1 and TRBJ2-3, with TRBD2 matching over 7 bases. Unmatched junction bases numbered 8, after V lost 4 bases and J lost 6 bases. Per the germline V gene, CDR1 is SGHRS and CDR2 is YFSETQ. This CDR3 has 14 residues. The CDR3 region has the DNA TGCGCCAGCAGCCGCGGGGGTGGGGCGGATACGCAGTATTTT. Translating gives CASSRGGGADTQYF. Together with reference TRBV5-1 and TRBJ2-3, the CDR3 gives the full variable domain: KAGVTQTPRYLIKTRGQQVTLSCSPISGHRSVSWYQQTPGQGLQFLFEYFSETQRNKGNFPGRFSGRQFSNSRSEMNVSTLELGDSALYLCASSRGGGADTQYFGPGTRLTVL.

The chain carries TRBV6-2 or TRBV6-3 and TRBJ1-1; D gene uncertain. CDR3 size: 14 residues. V lost 6 bases, J lost 0 bases, and 11 bases lay in between. From germline, CDR1 is MNHEY and CDR2 SVGEGT. CDR3 nucleotides: TGTGCCAGCAGCCTAAATAATATGAACACTGAAGCTTTCTTT. Translation gives CASSLNNMNTEAFF.

The chain has TRBV6-5 and TRBJ1-2; TRBD1 matches at 7 bases. CDR1 and CDR2 (germline): MNHEY, SVGAGI. The CDR3 consists of 14 residues. Trimming took 5 bases from V and 5 from J; bases not matched to a gene: 8. The CDR3: CASSPGTDIYGYTF. CDR3 nucleotide sequence: TGTGCCAGCAGTCCCGGGACAGACATATATGGCTACACCTTC.

V gene TRBV7-6 combines with J gene TRBJ2-7; 8 bases line up with TRBD1. Per the germline V gene, CDR1 is SGHVS and CDR2 is FNYEAQ. CDR3 length: 16 amino acids. Germline trimming cut 4 bases from V and 2 bases from J; bases unmatched to any gene: 10. CDR3 nucleotide sequence: TGTGCCAGCAGCTCTTTCGGAACAGGGGGACCCTACGAGCAGTACTTC. Amino acid sequence: CASSSFGTGGPYEQYF.

The chain joins TRBV6-5 to TRBJ1-1, with D unclear. In germline, CDR1 is MNHEY, CDR2 SVGAGI. V lost 5 bases to trimming and J lost 12 bases, with 22 bases between them. This CDR3 spans 14 amino acids. The CDR3 nucleotides read TGTGCCAGCAGTCCCGCTTATTCCGGGAATGTAACTTTCTTT. Its protein product is CASSPAYSGNVTFF.

V gene TRBV3-1 (or the pseudogene TRBV3-2) combines with J gene TRBJ2-1; 14 bases match TRBD2. This CDR3 has 15 amino acids. J was trimmed by 9 bases and V by 4 bases; bases with no gene match: 5. CDR1 and CDR2 from the germline V gene are LGHDT and YNNKEL (reference sequence). In nucleotides, the CDR3 is TGTGCCAGCAGCCCTAGACTAGCGGGAGGGGGTGAGCAGTTCTTC. Its translation: CASSPRLAGGGEQFF.

The chain has TRBV4-3 and TRBJ1-2, with D perhaps TRBD1 (6 bases). V was pared by 1 base and J by 4 bases, with 13 bases between. From germline, CDR1 is LGHNA and CDR2 YSLEER. CDR3 length: 15 amino acids. This chain's CDR3 is CASSQGRGGSYGYTF. The CDR3, as DNA: TGCGCCAGCAGCCAAGGAAGGGGGGGGAGCTATGGCTACACCTTC.

The rearrangement uses TRBV28 and TRBJ1-2, with a possible D match to TRBD1 (5 bases). Trimming left V 2 bases short and J 4 bases short, with 11 bases between. Germline V gene data show CDR1 as MDHEN and CDR2 as SYDVKM. The length of the CDR3 is 14 residues. The CDR3 sequence: CASSLGGGTYGYTF. DNA of the CDR3: TGTGCCAGCAGTTTAGGGGGGGGAACCTATGGCTACACCTTC.

The chain couples TRBV9 to TRBJ2-3; D may be TRBD2 (7 bases). Trimming took 0 bases from V and 2 from J, leaving 10 bases between them. Germline CDR1 SGDLS, CDR2 YYNGEE. The CDR3 totals 15 residues. This CDR3 is CASSVGGGPTDTQYF. The CDR3, as DNA: TGTGCCAGCAGCGTAGGGGGGGGCCCCACAGATACGCAGTATTTT.

The chain has TRBV9 and TRBJ2-2; D is unresolved. Germline V gene sequence: CDR1 SGDLS, CDR2 YYNGEE. Trimming removed 3 bases from V and 0 bases from J, with 12 bases in between. The CDR3 extends over 16 amino acids. CDR3 bases: TGTGCCAGCAGCGACCCCCAGATTGCGAACACCGGGGAGCTGTTTTTT. Protein sequence: CASSDPQIANTGELFF.

The V gene is TRBV19, the J gene TRBJ2-7, with TRBD1 matching over 7 bases. The CDR3 has 14 residues. Germline trimming cut 5 bases from V and 2 bases from J; bases unmatched to any gene: 6. CDR1 LNHDA and CDR2 SQIVND come from the germline V gene (reference sequence). In DNA form, the CDR3 reads TGTGCCAGTAGTCTGGGACAGCAAGCCTACGAGCAGTACTTC. It translates to CASSLGQQAYEQYF.

The rearrangement joins TRBV7-8 to TRBJ1-3; no clear D gene. This CDR3 comprises 15 residues. Germline CDR1 and CDR2: SGHVS and FQNEAQ. V was pared by 0 bases and J by 3 bases, with 9 bases between. This chain's CDR3 is CASSLAPGYGNTIYF. Here the CDR3 DNA reads TGTGCCAGCAGCTTAGCGCCGGGTTATGGAAACACCATATATTTT. Together with reference TRBV7-8 and TRBJ1-3, the CDR3 gives the full variable domain: GAGVSQSPRYKVAKRGQDVALRCDPISGHVSLFWYQQALGQGPEFLTYFQNEAQLDKSGLPSDRFFAERPEGSVSTLKIQRTQQEDSAVYLCASSLAPGYGNTIYFGEGSWLTVV.

The chain combines TRBV24-1 with TRBJ2-3; the match to TRBD2 covers 13 bases. V dropped 4 bases and J dropped 3; count of bases not matched to a gene: 12. The CDR3 spans 19 residues. In germline, CDR1 is KGHDR, CDR2 SFDVKD. The CDR3 sequence is CATSEARTSGRDWTDTQYF. CDR3 DNA sequence: TGTGCCACCAGTGAAGCTCGGACTAGCGGGAGAGATTGGACAGATACGCAGTATTTT.

The chain recombines TRBV29-1 with TRBJ1-1, with D possibly matching TRBD1 (5 bases). Germline CDR1 SQVTM, CDR2 ANQGSEA. The CDR3 loop spans 12 amino acids. V was cut by 3 bases and J by 5 bases, with 10 bases left in between. DNA of the CDR3: TGCAGCGTTGACCAGGGAAGGACTGAAGCTTTCTTT. Protein: CSVDQGRTEAFF.

The J gene is TRBJ2-7, the V gene TRBV28, with 8 nucleotides matching TRBD2. This CDR3 is built from 15 residues. J was trimmed by 2 bases and V by 6 bases; bases with no gene match: 9. Germline V lookup: CDR1 MDHEN, CDR2 SYDVKM. Here the CDR3 reads CASSTGGEVPYEQYF. CDR3 bases: TGTGCCAGCAGCACGGGAGGGGAGGTACCCTACGAGCAGTACTTC. Full variable domain (remainder filled in from reference TRBV28 and TRBJ2-7): DVKVTQSSRYLVKRTGEKVFLECVQDMDHENMFWYRQDPGLGLRLIYFSYDVKMKEKGDIPEGYSVSREKKERFSLILESASTNQTSMYLCASSTGGEVPYEQYFGPGTRLTVT.

The chain carries TRBV7-3 and TRBJ2-3; D is perhaps TRBD2 (6 bases). V lost 10 bases, J lost 4 bases, and 18 bases lay in between. Germline CDR1 and CDR2: SGHTA and FQGTGA. This CDR3 region has 14 residues. The CDR3 is CATSPGATSDTQYF. The CDR3 bases are TGTGCCACTTCACCGGGAGCTACGTCAGATACGCAGTATTTT.

This clone has a single count. The V gene is TRBV11-3, the J gene TRBJ2-7; D is perhaps TRBD2 (6 bases). Per germline, CDR1 SGHNT and CDR2 YENEEA. The CDR3 sequence is 16 residues long. Trimming shortened V by 7 bases and J by 3 bases, and 22 bases separated the two germline ends. This CDR3 reads CASNTPRGGVFYEQYF. As DNA, the CDR3 is TGTGCCAGCAACACCCCTAGGGGCGGGGTTTTCTACGAGCAGTACTTC.

The chain has TRBV30 and TRBJ2-7, with D perhaps TRBD1 (5 bases). Germline V gives CDR1 GTSNPN, CDR2 SVGIG (reference sequence). V was cut by 6 bases and J by 4 bases, with 22 bases left in between. This CDR3 has 15 residues. Here the CDR3 DNA reads TGTGCCTGTGGTGATCAGGGTCTTGGCTCGTACGAGCAGTACTTC. Its protein product is CACGDQGLGSYEQYF.

V usage is TRBV19 and J usage is TRBJ1-5; D unclear. Trimming removed 1 base at V and 4 bases at J, with 5 bases between. The germline V gene encodes CDR1 LNHDA and CDR2 SQIVND (reference sequence). The CDR3 has 13 residues. The CDR3 DNA is TGTGCCAGTAGTATAGCCGGGAATCAGCCCCAGCATTTT. This sequence encodes CASSIAGNQPQHF. Complete variable domain (other parts from reference TRBV19 and TRBJ1-5): DGGITQSPKYLFRKEGQNVTLSCEQNLNHDAMYWYRQDPGQGLRLIYYSQIVNDFQKGDIAEGYSVSREKKESFPLTVTSAQKNPTAFYLCASSIAGNQPQHFGDGTRLSIL.

This chain uses TRBV19 with TRBJ1-1, with TRBD1 matching 7 bases. CDR1 is LNHDA and CDR2 is SQIVND in the germline V gene (reference sequence). V shed 4 bases, J shed 0 bases, and the junction held 8 bases outside the gene matches. The CDR3 length is 16 residues. The CDR3 DNA reads TGTGCCAGTAGTACCTACAGGGGTGGAGTGAACACTGAAGCTTTCTTT. It yields the protein CASSTYRGGVNTEAFF.

This chain connects TRBV28 to TRBJ1-5; tentatively, D is TRBD1 (6 bases). CDR1 and CDR2 (germline): MDHEN, SYDVKM. Trimming took off 5 bases at V and 8 bases at J, with 13 bases between the two ends. There are 13 residues in the CDR3. The CDR3 sequence: CASSAVNREPQHF. CDR3 nucleotides: TGTGCCAGCAGTGCCGTAAACAGGGAGCCCCAGCATTTT. Drawing the rest from reference TRBV28 and TRBJ1-5, the complete variable domain is DVKVTQSSRYLVKRTGEKVFLECVQDMDHENMFWYRQDPGLGLRLIYFSYDVKMKEKGDIPEGYSVSREKKERFSLILESASTNQTSMYLCASSAVNREPQHFGDGTRLSIL.

This chain uses TRBV4-1 with TRBJ1-3; D gene uncertain. This CDR3 region has 15 residues. With 1 base removed from V and 2 bases from J, the gap between germline ends came to 9 bases. Germline CDR1 MGHRA, CDR2 YSYEKL. For the CDR3, the DNA is TGCGCCAGCAGCCAAGTAGTCCCGCCTGGAAACACCATATATTTT. As protein: CASSQVVPPGNTIYF.

The chain carries TRBV6-5 and TRBJ2-3; 9 nucleotides align to TRBD2. The CDR3 covers 15 residues. Germline trimming cut 2 bases from V and 2 bases from J; bases unmatched to any gene: 2. Germline CDR1 and CDR2: MNHEY and SVGAGI. CDR3 loop: CASSYSGRSTDTQYF. The CDR3 DNA sequence: TGTGCCAGCAGTTACAGCGGGAGGTCCACAGATACGCAGTATTTT.

This clone has a single count. V and J are TRBV4-1 and TRBJ2-2; 7 bases are shared with TRBD1. V trimming: 3 bases; J trimming: 5 bases; junction bases outside the gene matches: 3. The CDR3 has 14 amino acids. CDR1 and CDR2 (germline): MGHRA, YSYEKL. CDR3: CASSQPRGTGELFF. The CDR3, as DNA: TGCGCCAGCAGCCAGCCCAGGGGGACCGGGGAGCTGTTTTTT.

The CDR3 is CASSAPYRDYNEQFF. CDR3 in DNA: TGTGCCAGCAGCGCCCCCTACAGGGACTACAATGAGCAGTTCTTC. This rearrangement joins TRBV5-4 to TRBJ2-1; TRBD1 is a possible D gene (6 bases). Germline loops: CDR1 SGHNT, CDR2 YYREEE (reference sequence). The V gene lost 4 bases and the J gene lost 3 bases, with 14 bases spanning the gap. The CDR3 consists of 15 residues.

The chain links TRBV28 to TRBJ1-4, with 7 nucleotides matching TRBD1. The CDR3 runs 15 residues. The V segment lost 5 bases and the J segment 7 bases; nucleotides outside the gene matches: 10. In germline, CDR1 is MDHEN, CDR2 SYDVKM. The DNA of the CDR3 is TGTGCCAGCAGTACCAGACAGGGATTATCTGAAAAACTGTTTTTT. The encoded protein is CASSTRQGLSEKLFF.

This sequence joins TRBV7-9 and TRBJ1-2; no reliable D call. Per germline, CDR1 SEHNR and CDR2 FQNEAQ (reference sequence). CDR3 length: 12 amino acids. The V end was cut by 7 bases, the J end by 7 bases, with 13 bases between. Written as DNA, the CDR3 is TGTGCCAGCAACCGAGAAAGACTTGGCTACACCTTC. Translated: CASNRERLGYTF.